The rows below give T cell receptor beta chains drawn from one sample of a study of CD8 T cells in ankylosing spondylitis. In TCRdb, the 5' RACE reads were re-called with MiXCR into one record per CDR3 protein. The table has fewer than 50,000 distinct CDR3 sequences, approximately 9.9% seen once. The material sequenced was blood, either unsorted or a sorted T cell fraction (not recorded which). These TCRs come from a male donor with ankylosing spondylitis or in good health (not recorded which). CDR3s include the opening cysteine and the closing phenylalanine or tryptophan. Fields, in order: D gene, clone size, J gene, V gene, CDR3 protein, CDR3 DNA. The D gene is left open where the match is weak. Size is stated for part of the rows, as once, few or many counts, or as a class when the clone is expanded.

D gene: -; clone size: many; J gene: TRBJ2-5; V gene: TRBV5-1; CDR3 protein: CASSSIQETQYF; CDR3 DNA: TGCGCCAGCAGCTCGATACAAGAGACCCAGTACTTC
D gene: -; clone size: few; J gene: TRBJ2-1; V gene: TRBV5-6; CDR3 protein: CASSLGGGYNEQFF; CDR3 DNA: TGTGCCAGCAGCTTGGGTGGGGGCTACAATGAGCAGTTCTTC
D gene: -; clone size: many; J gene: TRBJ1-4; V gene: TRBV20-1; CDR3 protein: CSASLTRGEKLFF; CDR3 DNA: TGCAGTGCTAGTTTGACGCGGGGGGAAAAACTGTTTTTT
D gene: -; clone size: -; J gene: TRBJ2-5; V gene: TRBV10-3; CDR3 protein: CAISEGVETQYF; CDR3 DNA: TGTGCCATCAGTGAGGGAGTAGAGACCCAGTACTTC
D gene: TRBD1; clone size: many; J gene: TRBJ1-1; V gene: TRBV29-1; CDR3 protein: CSASEQGRTEAFF; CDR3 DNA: TGCAGCGCATCGGAACAGGGGAGGACTGAAGCTTTCTTT
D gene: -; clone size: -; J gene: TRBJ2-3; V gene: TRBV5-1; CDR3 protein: CASSLENRDTDTQYF; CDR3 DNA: TGCGCCAGCAGCTTGGAGAATAGGGATACAGATACGCAGTATTTT
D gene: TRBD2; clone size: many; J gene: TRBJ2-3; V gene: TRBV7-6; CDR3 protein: CASSQTSGTTDTQYF; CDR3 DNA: TGTGCCAGCAGCCAGACTAGCGGAACCACAGATACGCAGTATTTT
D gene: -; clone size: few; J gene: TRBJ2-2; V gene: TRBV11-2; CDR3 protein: CASSTPPSTGELFF; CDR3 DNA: TGTGCCAGCAGCACACCCCCCAGCACCGGGGAGCTGTTTTTT
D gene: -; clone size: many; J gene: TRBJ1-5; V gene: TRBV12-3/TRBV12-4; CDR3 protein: CASTLGGQSNQPQHF; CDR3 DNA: TGTGCCAGCACTTTGGGGGGCCAAAGCAATCAGCCCCAGCATTTT
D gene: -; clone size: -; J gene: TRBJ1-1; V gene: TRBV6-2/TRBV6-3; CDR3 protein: CASRRTASIEAFF; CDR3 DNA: TGTGCCAGCAGGAGGACAGCCTCCATTGAAGCTTTCTTT
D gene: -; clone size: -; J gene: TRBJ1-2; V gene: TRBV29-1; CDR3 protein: CSVETDLDYGYTF; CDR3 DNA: TGCAGCGTTGAGACGGATCTGGACTATGGCTACACCTTC
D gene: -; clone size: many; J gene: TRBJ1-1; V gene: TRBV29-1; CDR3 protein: CSVDSRLNTEAFF; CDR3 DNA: TGCAGCGTTGACAGTCGTCTGAACACTGAAGCTTTCTTT
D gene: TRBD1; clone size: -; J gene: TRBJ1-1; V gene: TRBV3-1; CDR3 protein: CASSQRTGGAGEEAFF; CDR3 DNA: TGTGCCAGCAGCCAACGGACAGGGGGCGCAGGGGAGGAAGCTTTCTTT
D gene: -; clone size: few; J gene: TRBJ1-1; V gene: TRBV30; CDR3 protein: CAWSLWGNTEAFF; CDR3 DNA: TGTGCCTGGAGTTTGTGGGGAAACACTGAAGCTTTCTTT
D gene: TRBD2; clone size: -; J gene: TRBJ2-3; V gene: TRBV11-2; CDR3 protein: CASRSTSGGARDTQYF; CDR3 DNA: TGTGCCAGCAGATCGACTAGCGGGGGGGCCAGAGATACGCAGTATTTT
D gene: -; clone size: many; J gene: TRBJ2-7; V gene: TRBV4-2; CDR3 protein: CASSQGPGLKYEQYF; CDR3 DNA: TGTGCCAGCAGCCAAGGACCGGGGTTAAAGTACGAGCAGTACTTC
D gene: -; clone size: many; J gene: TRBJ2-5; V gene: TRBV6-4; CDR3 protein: CASSENGPGAETQYF; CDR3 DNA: TGTGCCAGCAGTGAGAATGGGCCAGGGGCCGAGACCCAGTACTTC
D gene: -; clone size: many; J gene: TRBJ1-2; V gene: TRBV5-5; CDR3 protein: CASSLGTAEPYGYTF; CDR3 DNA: TGTGCCAGCAGCTTGGGGACAGCCGAGCCCTATGGCTACACCTTC
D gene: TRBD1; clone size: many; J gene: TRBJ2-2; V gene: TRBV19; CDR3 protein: CASSPGTANTGELFF; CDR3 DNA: TGTGCCAGTAGCCCCGGGACAGCGAACACCGGGGAGCTGTTTTTT
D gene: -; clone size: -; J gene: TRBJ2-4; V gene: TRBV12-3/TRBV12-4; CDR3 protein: CASSLNPALIQYF; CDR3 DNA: TGTGCCAGCAGTTTAAATCCAGCCCTCATTCAGTACTTC
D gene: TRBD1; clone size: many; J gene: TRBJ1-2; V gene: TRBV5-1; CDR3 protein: CASSADRGGMDGYTF; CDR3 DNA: TGCGCCAGCAGCGCCGACAGGGGAGGCATGGATGGCTACACCTTC
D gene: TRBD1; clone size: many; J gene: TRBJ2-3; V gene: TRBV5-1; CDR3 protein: CASSLDGQGTTDTQYF; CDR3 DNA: TGCGCCAGCAGCTTGGATGGACAGGGAACCACAGATACGCAGTATTTT
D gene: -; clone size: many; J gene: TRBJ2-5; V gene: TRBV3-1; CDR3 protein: CASSHGIFGSQETQYF; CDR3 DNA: TGTGCCAGCAGCCACGGAATATTCGGCAGTCAAGAGACCCAGTACTTC
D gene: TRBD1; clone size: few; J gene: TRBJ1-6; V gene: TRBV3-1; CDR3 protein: CASVEGGSDSPLHF; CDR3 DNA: TGTGCCAGCGTCGAAGGGGGCTCTGATTCACCCCTCCACTTT
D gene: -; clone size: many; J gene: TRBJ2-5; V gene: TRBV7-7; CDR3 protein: CASSQIYRETQYF; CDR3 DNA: TGTGCCAGCAGCCAAATTTATCGAGAGACCCAGTACTTC
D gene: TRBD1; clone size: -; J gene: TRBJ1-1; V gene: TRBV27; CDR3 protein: CASSLRQGTDEAFF; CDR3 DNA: TGTGCCAGCAGCCTTAGACAGGGGACCGATGAAGCTTTCTTT
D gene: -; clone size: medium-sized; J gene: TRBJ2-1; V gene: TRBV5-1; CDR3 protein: CASSLDRTSQFF; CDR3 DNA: TGCGCCAGCAGCTTGGACAGGACGAGCCAGTTCTTC
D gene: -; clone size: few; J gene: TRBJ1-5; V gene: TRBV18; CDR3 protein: CASSPPGGGLGNQPQHF; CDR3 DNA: TGTGCCAGCTCACCACCTGGGGGGGGCTTAGGCAATCAGCCCCAGCATTTT
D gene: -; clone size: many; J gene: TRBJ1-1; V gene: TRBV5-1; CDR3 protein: CASSLLGTEAFF; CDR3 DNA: TGCGCCAGCAGCTTGTTAGGCACTGAAGCTTTCTTT
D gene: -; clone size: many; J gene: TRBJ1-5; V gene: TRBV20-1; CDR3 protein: CSARLGGYQPQHF; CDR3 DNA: TGCAGTGCTAGGTTGGGGGGCTATCAGCCCCAGCATTTT
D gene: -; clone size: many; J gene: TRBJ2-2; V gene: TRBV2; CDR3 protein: CASSESVINRGTGELFF; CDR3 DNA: TGTGCCAGCAGTGAAAGCGTCATTAACCGTGGCACCGGGGAGCTGTTTTTT
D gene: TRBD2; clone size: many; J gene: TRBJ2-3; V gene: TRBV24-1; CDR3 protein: CATSQPGLAGGGDTQYF; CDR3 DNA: TGTGCCACCAGTCAACCCGGACTAGCGGGGGGCGGAGATACGCAGTATTTT
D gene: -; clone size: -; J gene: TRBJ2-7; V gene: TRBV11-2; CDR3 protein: CASSFASGGRIYEQYF; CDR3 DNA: TGTGCCAGCAGCTTTGCCTCCGGCGGACGGATCTACGAGCAGTACTTC
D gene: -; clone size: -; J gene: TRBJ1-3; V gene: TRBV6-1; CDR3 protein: CASSRDQGASGNTIYF; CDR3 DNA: TGTGCCAGCAGCAGGGATCAGGGAGCCTCTGGAAACACCATATATTTT
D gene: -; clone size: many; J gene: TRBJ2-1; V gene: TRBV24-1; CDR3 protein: CATSDPPGNEQFF; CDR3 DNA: TGTGCCACCAGTGACCCCCCGGGGAATGAGCAGTTCTTC
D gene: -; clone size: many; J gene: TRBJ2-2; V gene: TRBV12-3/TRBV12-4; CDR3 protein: CASSLVLQRASGELFF; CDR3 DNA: TGTGCCAGCAGTTTAGTGTTACAGCGGGCTAGCGGGGAGCTGTTTTTT
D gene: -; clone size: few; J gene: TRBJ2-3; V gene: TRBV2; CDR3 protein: CASTGDTDTQYF; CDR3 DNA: TGTGCCAGCACAGGGGACACAGATACGCAGTATTTT
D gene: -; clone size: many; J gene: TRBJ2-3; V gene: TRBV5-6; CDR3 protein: CASSFPTSAPDTQYF; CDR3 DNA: TGTGCCAGCAGCTTCCCGACGTCCGCCCCAGATACGCAGTATTTT
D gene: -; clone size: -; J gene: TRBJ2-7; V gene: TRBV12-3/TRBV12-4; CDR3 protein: CASSLFRGTYEQYF; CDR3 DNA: TGTGCCAGCAGTTTATTTCGGGGAACCTACGAGCAGTACTTC
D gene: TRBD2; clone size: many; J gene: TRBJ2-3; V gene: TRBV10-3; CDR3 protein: CAISDETSGGSQYF; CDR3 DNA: TGTGCCATCAGTGACGAGACTAGCGGGGGGTCGCAGTATTTT
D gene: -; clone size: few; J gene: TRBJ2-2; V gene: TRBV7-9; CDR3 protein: CASSVWGSPNTGELFF; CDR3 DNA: TGTGCCAGCAGCGTGTGGGGGTCCCCGAACACCGGGGAGCTGTTTTTT
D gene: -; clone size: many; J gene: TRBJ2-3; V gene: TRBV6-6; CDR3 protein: CASKEADTQYF; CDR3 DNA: TGTGCCAGCAAGGAGGCAGATACGCAGTATTTT
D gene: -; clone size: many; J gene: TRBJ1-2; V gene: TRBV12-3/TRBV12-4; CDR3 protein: CASSSTGGGGGYTF; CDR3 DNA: TGTGCCAGCAGTTCCACCGGAGGGGGAGGTGGCTACACCTTC
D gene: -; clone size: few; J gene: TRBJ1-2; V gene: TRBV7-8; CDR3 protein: CASSFPTGMGGYTF; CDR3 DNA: TGTGCCAGCAGCTTCCCGACAGGCATGGGAGGCTACACCTTC
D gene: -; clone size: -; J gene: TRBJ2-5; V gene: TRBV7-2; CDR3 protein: CASSPLGGKETQYF; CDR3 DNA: TGTGCCAGCAGCCCCTTAGGGGGGAAGGAGACCCAGTACTTC
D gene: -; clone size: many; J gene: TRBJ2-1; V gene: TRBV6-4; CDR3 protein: CASSAHGTYYNEQFF; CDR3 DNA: TGTGCCAGCAGTGCCCACGGGACCTACTACAATGAGCAGTTCTTC
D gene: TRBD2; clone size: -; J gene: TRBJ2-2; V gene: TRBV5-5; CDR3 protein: CASSFSGGRTGELFF; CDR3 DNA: TGTGCCAGCAGCTTCTCGGGGGGGCGGACCGGGGAGCTGTTTTTT
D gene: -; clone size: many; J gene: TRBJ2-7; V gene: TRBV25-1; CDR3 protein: CASSEIGGLGFHEQYF; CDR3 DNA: TGTGCCAGCAGTGAAATCGGGGGGCTTGGCTTCCACGAGCAGTACTTC
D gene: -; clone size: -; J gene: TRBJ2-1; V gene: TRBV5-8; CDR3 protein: CASSSDPAYNEQFF; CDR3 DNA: TGTGCCAGCAGCTCCGACCCGGCCTACAATGAGCAGTTCTTC
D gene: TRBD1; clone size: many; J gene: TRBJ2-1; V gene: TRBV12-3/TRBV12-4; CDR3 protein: CASSRGATGVIEQFF; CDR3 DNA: TGTGCCAGCAGTAGGGGGGCGACAGGGGTTATCGAGCAGTTCTTC
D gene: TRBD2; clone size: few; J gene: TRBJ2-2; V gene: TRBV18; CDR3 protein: CASSRPSGANTGELFF; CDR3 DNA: TGTGCCAGCTCACGCCCTAGCGGGGCCAACACCGGGGAGCTGTTTTTT
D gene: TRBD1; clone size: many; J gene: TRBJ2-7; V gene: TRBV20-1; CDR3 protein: CSASQGASYEQYF; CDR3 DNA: TGCAGTGCTAGTCAGGGGGCGTCCTACGAGCAGTACTTC
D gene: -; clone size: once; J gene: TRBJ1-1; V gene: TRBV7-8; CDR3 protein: CASSSRVAGAFF; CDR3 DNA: TGTGCCAGCAGCTCAAGGGTGGCGGGGGCTTTCTTT
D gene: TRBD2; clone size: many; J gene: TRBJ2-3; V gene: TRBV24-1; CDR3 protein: CATSDRSGGGTDTQYF; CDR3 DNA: TGTGCCACCAGTGATCGTAGCGGGGGGGGCACAGATACGCAGTATTTT
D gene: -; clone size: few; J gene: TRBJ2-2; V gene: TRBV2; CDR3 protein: CASKNRPNTGELFF; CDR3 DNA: TGTGCCAGCAAAAACAGACCGAACACCGGGGAGCTGTTTTTT